This record concerns one TCR beta chain sequence. The antigen is unknown. These data belong to a study of OX40 agonist ivuxolimab in advanced cancers. Study overall: Patients took ivuxolimab, an agonistic anti-OX40 (CD134) antibody. Subjects had a mean age of roughly 60 years, with a range of roughly 20 to 79; less than 90% were male. Partial responses, seen in three patients, involved one hepatocellular carcinoma and two cutaneous melanomas. Whole-study results and caveats: Expanded clones were, on average, more numerous among CD8+ T cells than CD4+.

This CDR3 spans 16 amino acids. V dropped 1 base and J dropped 0 bases, with 14 bases sitting between them. Per germline, CDR1 GTSNPN and CDR2 SVGIG (reference sequence). TCRdb's copy holds only in-frame clones and misses some; the assay was immunoSEQ multiplex PCR. The table lists about 48,000 clones, around 83% of them singletons. The TCR was taken from an adult with an advanced solid tumor such as melanoma, head and neck, liver or kidney cancer. The rearrangement joins TRBV30 to TRBJ2-3, with unresolved D. Sequencing used CD4+ or CD8+ T cells sorted from blood, obtained in a trial of the OX40 agonist ivuxolimab. CDR3 protein: CAWSAVRPSSTDTQYF. The CDR3 DNA follows: TGTGCCTGGAGTGCCGTCCGGCCCTCTAGCACAGATACGCAGTATTTT.